The clone carrying this T cell receptor (beta chain) has more than one count but fewer than ten. What it recognizes is unknown. One end of the junction fails to match germline, which may point to a read error. Presence of unique molecular identifiers characterized the TCR beta cDNA libraries. TCRdb re-analysed the PCR reads in MiXCR, keeping a single row per CDR3 protein. The sample carries more than 450,000 distinct CDR3 sequences, around 40% recorded once. These data come from a study of post-analysis software for immune sequencing data. Overall study findings and caveats: Controls significantly exceeded multiple sclerosis patients in normalized Chao1 diversity. Compared with controls, patients had more of about 5 TRBV segments, including TRBV5-6, TRBV5-1 and TRBV20-1.

The CDR3 runs 15 residues. Germline CDR1 is MNHNS and CDR2 is SASEGT. The sequenced material came from blood. The chain carries TRBV6-1 and TRBJ1-2; D is ambiguous. This receptor was identified in a girl aged 5-17 years with multiple sclerosis. The CDR3 DNA is TGTGCCGGCAGTGAAGCCCGGGTTGCTAACTATGGCTACACCTTC. Translating gives CAGSEARVANYGYTF.